Described below is a single T cell receptor beta chain sequence and its context. Antigen specificity is unknown. The assay was immunoSEQ multiplex PCR, and TCRdb's table has in-frame clones only and misses some. Among some 170,000 clones, 75% to 90% were seen once, and the ten largest hold 3.5% to 4.5%. This entry comes from a study of T cell responses to AZD1222 COVID-19 vaccine. After removal of 6 bases from V and 3 bases from J, the junction contained 10 bases not matched to a gene. The CDR3 loop spans 15 amino acids. Germline V gene data show CDR1 as MDHEN and CDR2 as SYDVKM. Study results and limitations: Receipt of two AZD1222 doses was followed by a rise in Spike-specific TCR breadth and depth. Spike was spanned by vaccine-associated CD4 TCRs, with dominance at 160-218 and 743-854.

The receptor was derived from an adult who received the MenACWY meningococcal vaccine as a control. The input for sequencing was peripheral blood, taken 28 days after the second dose of the MenACWY control vaccine. The genes are TRBV28 and TRBJ2-7; 8 positions match TRBD1. In nucleotides, the CDR3 is TGTGCCAGCAGCCTACCAGGGGGCTCGTTCTACGAGCAGTACTTC. It specifies CASSLPGGSFYEQYF.